This T cell receptor beta chain was sequenced in a study of blood T cell repertoires in COVID-19. The CDR3 is 11 residues long. V was cut by 7 bases and J by 5 bases, with 8 bases left in between. Sequenced by immunoSEQ multiplex PCR; TCRdb stores in-frame clones only, minus some. Of just over 65,000 clones detected, roughly 91% appear once; the ten largest clones hold approximately 1.5%. The sequenced material came from peripheral blood. This chain joins TRBV12-3 or TRBV12-4 and TRBJ1-2, with D tentatively TRBD1 (5 bases). This clonotype was sampled from a man aged 55 to 69 with acute or convalescent COVID-19. Here the CDR3 reads CASNQGYGYTF. CDR3 in DNA: TGTGCCAGCAACCAGGGTTATGGCTACACCTTC.